This entry features one T cell receptor (beta chain) sequence. These data originate in a study of OX40 agonist ivuxolimab in advanced cancers. Trimming shortened V by 4 bases and J by 8 bases, and 15 bases separated the two germline ends. The CDR3 is 14 amino acids. CDR1 and CDR2 from the germline V gene are SGHNT and YYREEE (reference sequence). Repertoires were generated with immunoSEQ multiplex PCR, while TCRdb's copy carries only in-frame clones and drops some. The profile shows roughly 89,000 clones, approximately 90% of them singletons. The chain has TRBV5-4 and TRBJ1-4; TRBD1 might be the D (5 bases). The material sequenced was CD4+ or CD8+ T cells sorted from blood, taken in a trial of the OX40 agonist ivuxolimab. The receptor was derived from an adult with an advanced solid tumor such as melanoma, head and neck, liver or kidney cancer. The CDR3 DNA is TGTGCCAGCAGCCAGGGTGGGTCGGACGAAAAACTGTTTTTT. Protein product: CASSQGGSDEKLFF.